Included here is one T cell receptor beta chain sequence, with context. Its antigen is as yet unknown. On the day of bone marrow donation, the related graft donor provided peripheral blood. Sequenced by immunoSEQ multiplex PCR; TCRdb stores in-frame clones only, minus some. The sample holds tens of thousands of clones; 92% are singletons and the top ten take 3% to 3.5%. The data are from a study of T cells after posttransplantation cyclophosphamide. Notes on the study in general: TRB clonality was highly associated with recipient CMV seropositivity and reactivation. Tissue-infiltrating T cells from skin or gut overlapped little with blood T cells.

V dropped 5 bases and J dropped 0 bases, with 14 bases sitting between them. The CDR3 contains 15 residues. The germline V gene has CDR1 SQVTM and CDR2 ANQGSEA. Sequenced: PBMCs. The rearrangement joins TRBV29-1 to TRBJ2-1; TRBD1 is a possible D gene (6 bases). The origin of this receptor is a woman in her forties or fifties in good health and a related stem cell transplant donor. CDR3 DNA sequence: TGCAGCGTTTCACCAGGGGAGAGCTCCTACAATGAGCAGTTCTTC. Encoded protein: CSVSPGESSYNEQFF.